The source of this T cell receptor (beta chain) is a study of blood T cell repertoires in COVID-19. Across the whole study: T cells, B-cell-depleted T cells, or PBMCs provided the cDNA or gDNA that served as material.

In Seattle, patients joined the study during active infection and were tracked longitudinally. Clones were sequenced by immunoSEQ multiplex PCR, and TCRdb holds only the in-frame ones, with some missing. The data contain under 250,000 clones, 79% of them singletons. V dropped 5 bases and J dropped 1 base, with 9 bases sitting between them. The CDR3 covers 13 residues. CDR1 and CDR2 (germline): SGHDT, YYEEEE. The sequenced sample was peripheral blood. The receptor was isolated from a woman in her thirties or forties with COVID-19, enrolled during active disease. This chain links TRBV5-6 with TRBJ1-2; D ambiguous. For the CDR3, the DNA is TGTGCCAGCAGGATTCGGGGTAACTATGGCTACACCTTC. Protein sequence: CASRIRGNYGYTF. The full variable domain, completed using reference TRBV5-6 and TRBJ1-2, is DAGVTQSPTHLIKTRGQQVTLRCSPKSGHDTVSWYQQALGQGPQFIFQYYEEEERQRGNFPDRFSGHQFPNYSSELNVNALLLGDSALYLCASRIRGNYGYTFGSGTRLTVV.